This T cell receptor beta chain originates from a study of shared clonotypes between healthy human individuals. TCRdb's copy holds only in-frame clones and misses some; the assay was immunoSEQ multiplex PCR. The sample lists about 2.5 million clones, less than 95% occurring once. Sequencing was carried out using naive CD4+ T cells from PBMCs. As for subset: CD45RA+ positively selected. This receptor was taken from a man younger than 35 in good health. Some clones in this sample may be carry-over from other donors' samples.

The DNA of the CDR3 is TGTGCCAGCACCCTAAGACTAGCGGGGATCTTTGAGCAGTTCTTC. Protein product: CASTLRLAGIFEQFF. The chain employs TRBV2 and TRBJ2-1; 11 positions match TRBD2. The CDR3 spans 15 residues. Germline trimming cut 7 bases from V and 9 bases from J; bases unmatched to any gene: 11. Germline V CDR1 and CDR2: SNHLY, FYNNEI.